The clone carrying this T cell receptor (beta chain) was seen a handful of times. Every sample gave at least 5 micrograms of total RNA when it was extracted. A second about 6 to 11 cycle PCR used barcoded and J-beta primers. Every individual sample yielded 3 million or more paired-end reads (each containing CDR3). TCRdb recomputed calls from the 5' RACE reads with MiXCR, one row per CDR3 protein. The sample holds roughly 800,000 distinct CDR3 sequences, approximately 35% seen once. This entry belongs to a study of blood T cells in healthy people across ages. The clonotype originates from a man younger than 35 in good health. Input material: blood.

The CDR3 region has the DNA TGCAGTGCTAGGGAGGCCCCCCGGGGCTACAATGAGCAGTTCTTC. Its protein product is CSAREAPRGYNEQFF. The rearrangement uses TRBV20-1 and TRBJ2-1; D may be TRBD2 (5 bases). Germline lookup yields CDR1 DFQATT and CDR2 SNEGSKA (reference sequence). The CDR3 runs to 15 residues. With 3 bases removed from V and 3 bases from J, the gap between germline ends came to 15 bases.